This T cell receptor (beta chain) appears in the sequencing data of a study of CD8+ T cells in alopecia areata. Study background: Treated individuals took tofacitinib by mouth, 5 to 10 mg twice daily. Tofacitinib ran for 6 to 18 months before 6 months off drug. Disease severity was quantified as SALT score of affected scalp area. The study, taken as a whole, reports: Scalp sample data also include resident alphabeta T cells from normal skin.

Trimming at V came to 11 bases and at J to 0 bases, leaving 5 bases not matched to a gene. From germline, CDR1 is LNHDA and CDR2 SQIVND (reference sequence). The CDR3 consists of 13 residues. Regarding treatment: oral pan-JAK inhibitor, 5-10 mg twice daily. RNA extraction was followed by reverse transcription into cDNA, which acted as the sequencing template. Data came from immunoSEQ multiplex PCR; TCRdb stores just in-frame clones and leaves some out. The data hold about 140,000 clones, with roughly 82% observed a single time. A remark on this clone: Its antigen is unknown.

Sequences were derived from CD8+ T cells sorted from blood, sampled at week 4, from a patient treated with tofacitinib. This TCR derives from a human donor with alopecia areata. The J gene is TRBJ2-3, the V gene TRBV19; 7 nucleotides align to TRBD2. The CDR3 DNA reads TGTGCCGGCGGGGGAACTAGCACAGATACGCAGTATTTT. This encodes CAGGGTSTDTQYF. The variable domain in full, completed from reference TRBV19 and TRBJ2-3, reads DGGITQSPKYLFRKEGQNVTLSCEQNLNHDAMYWYRQDPGQGLRLIYYSQIVNDFQKGDIAEGYSVSREKKESFPLTVTSAQKNPTAFYLCAGGGTSTDTQYFGPGTRLTVL.